A selection of T cell receptor beta chains follows, all from one sample in a study of CD8+ T cells in alopecia areata. Sequencing used immunoSEQ multiplex PCR; TCRdb keeps in-frame clones, though not all of them. The sample shows 130,000 to 150,000 clones, roughly four fifths of them seen only once. Sequencing used CD8+ T cells sorted from blood, obtained at week 4, from a patient treated with tofacitinib. The source is a human donor with alopecia areata. The CDR3 runs from the conserved cysteine through the conserved F or W. D genes are given only for firm matches. Part of the rows lack a size; the others show once, few, many or a class for expanded clones.

V gene,D gene,clone size,J gene,CDR3 protein,CDR3 DNA
TRBV29-1,-,-,TRBJ2-5,CSVDFGPQETQYF,TGCAGCGTTGACTTCGGACCGCAAGAGACCCAGTACTTC
TRBV7-2,-,-,TRBJ2-2,CASSLVLAFTGELFF,TGTGCCAGCAGCTTAGTTCTAGCCTTCACCGGGGAGCTGTTTTTT
TRBV30,-,-,TRBJ2-3,CAWTAIWTDTQYF,TGTGCCTGGACCGCGATTTGGACAGATACGCAGTATTTT
TRBV29-1,-,-,TRBJ2-5,CSEGVDFHQETQYF,TGCAGCGAAGGGGTCGACTTTCACCAAGAGACCCAGTACTTC
TRBV19,-,-,TRBJ2-1,CASSMTASSYNEQFF,TGTGCCAGTAGTATGACGGCTTCCTCCTACAATGAGCAGTTCTTC
TRBV29-1,-,-,TRBJ1-1,CSVEAGNTEAFF,TGCAGCGTTGAGGCGGGGAACACTGAAGCTTTCTTT
TRBV15,TRBD1,-,TRBJ2-7,CATSETGHEQYF,TGTGCCACCAGCGAGACAGGGCACGAGCAGTACTTC
TRBV27,TRBD1,once,TRBJ2-7,CASSLGTGAFYEQYF,TGTGCCAGCAGTTTAGGGACAGGAGCCTTCTACGAGCAGTACTTC
TRBV27,TRBD2,-,TRBJ2-7,CASSLSRGRVVYEQYF,TGTGCCAGCAGTTTATCGCGGGGGAGGGTCGTGTACGAGCAGTACTTC
TRBV4-2,-,few,TRBJ2-1,CASSQEADYPYNEQFF,TGTGCCAGCAGCCAAGAGGCTGACTACCCCTACAATGAGCAGTTCTTC
TRBV19,-,-,TRBJ2-5,CASNGQFQETQYF,TGTGCCAGTAACGGACAGTTTCAAGAGACCCAGTACTTC
TRBV18,-,-,TRBJ2-1,CASSPFLAGIEQFF,TGTGCCAGCTCACCATTTCTCGCAGGGATTGAGCAGTTCTTC
TRBV27,TRBD2,once,TRBJ2-3,CASSLISGGASTDTQYF,TGTGCCAGCAGTTTAATTAGCGGGGGGGCCAGCACAGATACGCAGTATTTT
TRBV29-1,TRBD2,-,TRBJ2-3,CSVYSAGGTDTQYF,TGCAGCGTTTACTCAGCGGGGGGCACAGATACGCAGTATTTT
TRBV4-1,TRBD2,-,TRBJ2-5,CASSLIGAGGEETQYF,TGCGCCAGCAGCCTCATCGGAGCGGGGGGGGAAGAGACCCAGTACTTC
TRBV4-1,-,-,TRBJ2-3,CASSLAPGRSDTQYF,TGCGCCAGCAGCCTCGCTCCGGGCCGCTCAGATACGCAGTATTTT
TRBV30,TRBD2,-,TRBJ2-7,CAWNSGENYEQYF,TGTGCCTGGAATAGCGGGGAGAACTACGAGCAGTACTTC
TRBV7-3,TRBD1,-,TRBJ2-3,CASSSGPTGSTDTQYF,TGTGCCAGCAGCTCGGGGCCGACAGGGAGCACAGATACGCAGTATTTT
TRBV27,TRBD1,-,TRBJ1-2,CASSPRGPYYGYTF,TGTGCCAGCAGTCCCAGGGGGCCCTACTATGGCTACACCTTC
TRBV23-1,TRBD2,few,TRBJ2-1,CASSQSPWVIAGNNEQFF,TGCGCCAGCAGTCAATCTCCATGGGTGATAGCGGGGAACAATGAGCAGTTCTTC
TRBV4-1,-,-,TRBJ2-7,CASSQEGVPDEQYF,TGCGCCAGCAGCCAAGAAGGGGTTCCCGACGAGCAGTACTTC
TRBV6-5,-,-,TRBJ1-1,CASRAGNTEAFF,TGTGCCAGCAGAGCAGGGAATACTGAAGCTTTCTTT
TRBV27,-,-,TRBJ2-3,CASSLSVTGTDTQYF,TGTGCCAGCAGTTTATCGGTCACAGGGACGGATACGCAGTATTTT
TRBV7-8,-,-,TRBJ2-7,CASSFRYEQYF,TGTGCCAGCAGCTTTCGGTACGAGCAGTACTTC
TRBV6-5,-,-,TRBJ2-4,CASSPDQGSIQYF,TGTGCCAGCAGTCCGGACCAGGGAAGCATTCAGTACTTC
TRBV29-1,-,-,TRBJ2-5,CSSRKPGQETQYF,TGCAGCTCGCGTAAGCCAGGCCAAGAGACCCAGTACTTC
TRBV5-6,-,-,TRBJ2-1,CASSRAGIVDYNEQFF,TGTGCCAGCAGCCGGGCTGGGATAGTCGACTACAATGAGCAGTTCTTC
TRBV19,-,-,TRBJ2-5,CATRGHIYTQETQYF,TGTGCCACCAGGGGACACATATACACTCAAGAGACCCAGTACTTC
TRBV4-1,-,-,TRBJ2-2,CASSQGDGDAGELFF,TGCGCCAGCAGCCAAGGAGATGGGGACGCCGGGGAGCTGTTTTTT
TRBV4-2,-,-,TRBJ1-4,CASSQPTEYATNEKLFF,TGTGCCAGCAGCCAACCTACAGAGTATGCAACTAATGAAAAACTGTTTTTT
TRBV29-1,-,few,TRBJ2-7,CSVRQGHEQYF,TGCAGCGTTCGGCAGGGCCACGAGCAGTACTTC
TRBV2,-,-,TRBJ2-5,CASSLKGETQYF,TGTGCCAGCAGTCTTAAGGGAGAGACCCAGTACTTC
TRBV5-1,-,-,TRBJ2-2,CASSWSYANTGELFF,TGCGCCAGCAGCTGGTCTTACGCGAACACCGGGGAGCTGTTTTTT
TRBV29-1,-,-,TRBJ2-7,CSVDLEGLGDEQYF,TGCAGCGTTGATCTCGAAGGGTTGGGAGACGAGCAGTACTTC
TRBV27,-,-,TRBJ2-7,CASSLIGGGTGEQYF,TGTGCCAGCAGTTTAATAGGGGGGGGGACTGGCGAGCAGTACTTC
TRBV14,TRBD2,-,TRBJ2-5,CASSQGEGQETQYF,TGTGCCAGCAGCCAGGGGGAGGGCCAAGAGACCCAGTACTTC
TRBV7-8,TRBD1,-,TRBJ2-1,CASSLARRGQGYNEQFF,TGTGCCAGCAGCTTAGCTCGACGGGGACAGGGCTACAATGAGCAGTTCTTC
TRBV7-9,-,-,TRBJ1-1,CASSTNSENTEAFF,TGTGCCAGCAGCACGAACAGCGAAAACACTGAAGCTTTCTTT
TRBV2,-,few,TRBJ2-1,CASMGTYNEQFF,TGTGCCAGCATGGGGACCTACAATGAGCAGTTCTTC
TRBV7-9,TRBD2,-,TRBJ2-3,CASSLHSGGADTQYF,TGTGCCAGCAGCTTACATAGCGGGGGGGCAGATACGCAGTATTTT
TRBV12-5,TRBD1,once,TRBJ2-2,CASGFYLGGQVTDPNTGELFF,TGTGCTAGTGGTTTCTACCTTGGTGGACAGGTTACCGATCCGAACACCGGGGAGCTGTTTTTT
TRBV29-1,TRBD1,-,TRBJ2-1,CSVPGQGYNEQFF,TGCAGCGTGCCGGGACAGGGGTACAATGAGCAGTTCTTC